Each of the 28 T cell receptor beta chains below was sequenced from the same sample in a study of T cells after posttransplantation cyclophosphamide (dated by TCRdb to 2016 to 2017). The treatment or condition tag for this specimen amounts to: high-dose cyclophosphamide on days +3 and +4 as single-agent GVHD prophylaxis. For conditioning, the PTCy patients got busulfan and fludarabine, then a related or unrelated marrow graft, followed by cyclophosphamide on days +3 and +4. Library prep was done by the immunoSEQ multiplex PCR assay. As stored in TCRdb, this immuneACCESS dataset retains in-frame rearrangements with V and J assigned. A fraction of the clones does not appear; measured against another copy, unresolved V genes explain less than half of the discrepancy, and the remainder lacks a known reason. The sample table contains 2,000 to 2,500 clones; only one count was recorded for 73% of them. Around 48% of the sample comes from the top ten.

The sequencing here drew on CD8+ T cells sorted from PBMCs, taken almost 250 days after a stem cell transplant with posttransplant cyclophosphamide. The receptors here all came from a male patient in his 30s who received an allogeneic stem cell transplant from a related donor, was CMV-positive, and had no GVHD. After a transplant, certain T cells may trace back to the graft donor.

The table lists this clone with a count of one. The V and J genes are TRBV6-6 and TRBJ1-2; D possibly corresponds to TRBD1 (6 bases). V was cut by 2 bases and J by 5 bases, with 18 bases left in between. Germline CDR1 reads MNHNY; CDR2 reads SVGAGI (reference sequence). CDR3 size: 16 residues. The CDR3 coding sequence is TGTGCCAGCAGTTACGGGATACGGACAGAACTATATGGCTACACCTTC. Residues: CASSYGIRTELYGYTF.

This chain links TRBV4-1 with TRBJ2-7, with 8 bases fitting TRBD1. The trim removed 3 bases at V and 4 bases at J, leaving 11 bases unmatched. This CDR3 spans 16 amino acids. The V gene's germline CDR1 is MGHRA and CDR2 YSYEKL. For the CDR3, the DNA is TGCGCCAGCAGCCATCCCGGGACAGGACCCTCGTACGAGCAGTACTTC. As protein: CASSHPGTGPSYEQYF.

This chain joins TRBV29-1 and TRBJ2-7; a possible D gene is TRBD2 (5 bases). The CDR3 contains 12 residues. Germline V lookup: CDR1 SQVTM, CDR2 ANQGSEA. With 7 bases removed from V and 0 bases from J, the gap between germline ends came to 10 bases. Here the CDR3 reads CSGGPSSYEQYF. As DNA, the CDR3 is TGCAGCGGCGGGCCGAGCTCCTACGAGCAGTACTTC.

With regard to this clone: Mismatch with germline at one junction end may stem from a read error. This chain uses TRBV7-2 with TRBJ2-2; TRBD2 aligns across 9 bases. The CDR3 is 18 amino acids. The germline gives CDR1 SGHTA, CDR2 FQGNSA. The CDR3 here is CASSLRLAVPGGHRGAVF. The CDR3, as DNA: TGTGCCAGCAGCTTGAGACTAGCGGTCCCAGGGGGACACCGGGGAGCTGTTTTT.

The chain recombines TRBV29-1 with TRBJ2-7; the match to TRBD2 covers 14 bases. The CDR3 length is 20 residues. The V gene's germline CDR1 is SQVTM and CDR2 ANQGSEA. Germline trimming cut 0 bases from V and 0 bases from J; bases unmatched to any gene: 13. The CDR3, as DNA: TGCAGCGTTGAAGATTGGGGGAGGACTAGCGGGGGGCGCAGCTCCTACGAGCAGTACTTC. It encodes CSVEDWGRTSGGRSSYEQYF.

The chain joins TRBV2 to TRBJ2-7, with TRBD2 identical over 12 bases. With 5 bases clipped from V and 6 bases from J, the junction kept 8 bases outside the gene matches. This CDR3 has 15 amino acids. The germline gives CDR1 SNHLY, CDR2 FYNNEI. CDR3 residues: CASSPSSGGAGEQYF. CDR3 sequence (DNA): TGTGCCAGCAGTCCTTCTAGCGGGGGGGCAGGCGAGCAGTACTTC.

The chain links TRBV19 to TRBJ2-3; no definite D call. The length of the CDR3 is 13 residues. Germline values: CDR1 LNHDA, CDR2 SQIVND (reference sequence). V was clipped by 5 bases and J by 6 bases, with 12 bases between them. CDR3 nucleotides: TGTGCCAGTAGTTTTTCCGGCGGTGATACGCAGTATTTT. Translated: CASSFSGGDTQYF.

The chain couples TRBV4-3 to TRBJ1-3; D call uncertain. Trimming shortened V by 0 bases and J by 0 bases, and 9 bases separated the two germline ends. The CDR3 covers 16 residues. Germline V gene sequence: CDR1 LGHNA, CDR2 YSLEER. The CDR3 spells CASSQDVGFSGNTIYF. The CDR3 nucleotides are TGCGCCAGCAGCCAAGATGTCGGGTTCTCTGGAAACACCATATATTTT.

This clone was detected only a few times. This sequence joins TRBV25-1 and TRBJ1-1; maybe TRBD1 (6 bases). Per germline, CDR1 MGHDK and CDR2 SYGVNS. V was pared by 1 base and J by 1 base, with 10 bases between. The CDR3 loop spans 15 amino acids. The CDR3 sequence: CASSEWDNKNTEAFF. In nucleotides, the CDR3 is TGTGCCAGCAGTGAATGGGACAACAAGAACACTGAAGCTTTCTTT.

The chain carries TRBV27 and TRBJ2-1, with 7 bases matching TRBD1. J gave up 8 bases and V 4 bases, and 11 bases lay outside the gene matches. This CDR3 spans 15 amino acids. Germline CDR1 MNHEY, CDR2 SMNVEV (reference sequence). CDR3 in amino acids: CASSYEGANSDEQFF. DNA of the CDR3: TGTGCCAGCAGTTACGAGGGGGCGAATTCGGATGAGCAGTTCTTC.

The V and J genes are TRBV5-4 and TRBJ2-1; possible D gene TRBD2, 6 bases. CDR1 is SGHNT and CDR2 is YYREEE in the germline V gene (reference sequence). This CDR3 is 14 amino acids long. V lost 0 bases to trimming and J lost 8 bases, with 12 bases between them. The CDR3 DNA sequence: TGTGCCAGCAGCTTGGGACGGGAGAGGGATGAGCAGTTCTTC. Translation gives CASSLGRERDEQFF.

The CDR3 DNA is TGTGCCAGCAGCTTAGGTCCTTTCACCGGGGAGCTGTTTTTT. Translated, it gives CASSLGPFTGELFF. The chain couples TRBV7-2 to TRBJ2-2; D not resolved. The length of the CDR3 is 14 residues. V lost 1 base and J 4 bases, leaving 7 bases between the germline ends. Germline loops: CDR1 SGHTA, CDR2 FQGNSA.

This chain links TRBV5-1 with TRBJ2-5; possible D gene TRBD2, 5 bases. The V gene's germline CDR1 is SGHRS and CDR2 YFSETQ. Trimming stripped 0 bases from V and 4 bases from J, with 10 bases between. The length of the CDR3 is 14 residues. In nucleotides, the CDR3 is TGCGCCAGCAGCTTGGGATATGGAGGAGAGACCCAGTACTTC. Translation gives CASSLGYGGETQYF.

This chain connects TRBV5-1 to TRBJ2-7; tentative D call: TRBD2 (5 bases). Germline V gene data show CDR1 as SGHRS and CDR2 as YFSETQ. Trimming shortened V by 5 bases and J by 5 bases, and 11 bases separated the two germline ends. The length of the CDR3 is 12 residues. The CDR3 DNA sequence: TGCGCCAGCAGGGCCCTCGGGAACGAGCAGTACTTC. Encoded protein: CASRALGNEQYF.

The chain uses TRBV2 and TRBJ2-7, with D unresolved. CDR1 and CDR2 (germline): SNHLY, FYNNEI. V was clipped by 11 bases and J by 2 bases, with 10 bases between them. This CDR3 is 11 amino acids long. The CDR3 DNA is TGTGCCGTTTCGGTCCCCTACGAGCAGTACTTC. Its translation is CAVSVPYEQYF.

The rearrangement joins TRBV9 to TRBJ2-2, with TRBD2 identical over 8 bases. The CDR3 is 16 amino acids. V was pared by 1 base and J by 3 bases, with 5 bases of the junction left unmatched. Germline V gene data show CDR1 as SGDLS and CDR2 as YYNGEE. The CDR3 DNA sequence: TGTGCCAGCAGCGTACCAGCGGGAGTGGACACCGGGGAGCTGTTTTTT. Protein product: CASSVPAGVDTGELFF.

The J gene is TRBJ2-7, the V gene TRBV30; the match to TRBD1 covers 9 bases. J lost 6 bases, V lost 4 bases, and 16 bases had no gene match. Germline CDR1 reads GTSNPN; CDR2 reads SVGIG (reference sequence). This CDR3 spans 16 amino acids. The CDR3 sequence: CAWTHGTGITFLEQYF. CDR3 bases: TGTGCCTGGACTCATGGGACAGGGATCACCTTTCTCGAGCAGTACTTC.

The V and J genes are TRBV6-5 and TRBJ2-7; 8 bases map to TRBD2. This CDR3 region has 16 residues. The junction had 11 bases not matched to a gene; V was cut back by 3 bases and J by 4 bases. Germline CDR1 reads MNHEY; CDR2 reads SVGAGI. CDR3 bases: TGTGCCAGCAGTTATATCCTCGCCAGCGGGGGTTACGAGCAGTACTTC. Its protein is CASSYILASGGYEQYF.

The CDR3 protein is CASTFSGSYNEQFF. The CDR3 bases are TGCGCCAGCACCTTTAGTGGCTCCTACAATGAGCAGTTCTTC. This sequence joins TRBV5-1 and TRBJ2-1; no reliable D call. Germline-derived CDR1 and CDR2 are SGHRS and YFSETQ. The CDR3 consists of 14 residues. The V gene lost 6 bases and the J gene lost 0 bases, with 10 bases spanning the gap.

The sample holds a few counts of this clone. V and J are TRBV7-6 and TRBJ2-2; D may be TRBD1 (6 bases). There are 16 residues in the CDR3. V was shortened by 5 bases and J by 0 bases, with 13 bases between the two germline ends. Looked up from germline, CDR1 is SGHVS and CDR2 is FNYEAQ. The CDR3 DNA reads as TGTGCCAGCAGCACGGACAGACTTTCGAACACCGGGGAGCTGTTTTTT. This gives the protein CASSTDRLSNTGELFF.

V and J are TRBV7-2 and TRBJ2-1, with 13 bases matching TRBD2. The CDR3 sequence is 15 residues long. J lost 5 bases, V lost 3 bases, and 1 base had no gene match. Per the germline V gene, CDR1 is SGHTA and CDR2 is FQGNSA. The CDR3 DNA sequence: TGTGCCAGCAGCTTGACTAGCGGGAGGCACAATGAGCAGTTCTTC. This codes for CASSLTSGRHNEQFF. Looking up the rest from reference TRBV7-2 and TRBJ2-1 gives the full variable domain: GAGVSQSPSNKVTEKGKDVELRCDPISGHTALYWYRQSLGQGLEFLIYFQGNSAPDKSGLPSDRFSAERTGGSVSTLTIQRTQQEDSAVYLCASSLTSGRHNEQFFGPGTRLTVL.

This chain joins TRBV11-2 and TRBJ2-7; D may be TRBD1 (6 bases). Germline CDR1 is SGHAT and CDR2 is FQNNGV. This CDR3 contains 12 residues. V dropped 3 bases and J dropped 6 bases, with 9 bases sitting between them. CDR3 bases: TGTGCCAGCAGCTTGGGACACTTCGAGCAGTACTTC. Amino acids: CASSLGHFEQYF. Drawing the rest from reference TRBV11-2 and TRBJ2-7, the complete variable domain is EAGVAQSPRYKIIEKRQSVAFWCNPISGHATLYWYQQILGQGPKLLIQFQNNGVVDDSQLPKDRFSAERLKGVDSTLKIQPAKLEDSAVYLCASSLGHFEQYFGPGTRLTVT.

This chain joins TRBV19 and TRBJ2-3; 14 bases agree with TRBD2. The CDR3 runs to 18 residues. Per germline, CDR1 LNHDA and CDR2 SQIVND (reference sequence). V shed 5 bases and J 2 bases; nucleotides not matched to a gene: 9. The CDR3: CASSFRLAGGHLTDTQYF. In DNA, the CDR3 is TGTGCCAGTAGTTTCCGACTAGCGGGGGGGCATCTCACAGATACGCAGTATTTT.

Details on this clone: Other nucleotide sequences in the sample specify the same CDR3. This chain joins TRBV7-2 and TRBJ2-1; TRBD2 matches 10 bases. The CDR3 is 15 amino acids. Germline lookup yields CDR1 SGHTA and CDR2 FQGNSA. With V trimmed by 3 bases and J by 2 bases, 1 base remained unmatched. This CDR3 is CASSLTSGPYNEQFF. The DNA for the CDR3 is TGTGCCAGCAGCTTGACTAGCGGGCCCTACAATGAGCAGTTCTTC.

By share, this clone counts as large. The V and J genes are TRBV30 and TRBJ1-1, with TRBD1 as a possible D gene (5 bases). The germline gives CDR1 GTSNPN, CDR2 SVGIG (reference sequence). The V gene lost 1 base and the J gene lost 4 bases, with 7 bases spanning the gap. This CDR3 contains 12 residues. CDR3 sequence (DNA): TGTGCCTGGAGTGGCGGGACCACTGAAGCTTTCTTT. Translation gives CAWSGGTTEAFF.

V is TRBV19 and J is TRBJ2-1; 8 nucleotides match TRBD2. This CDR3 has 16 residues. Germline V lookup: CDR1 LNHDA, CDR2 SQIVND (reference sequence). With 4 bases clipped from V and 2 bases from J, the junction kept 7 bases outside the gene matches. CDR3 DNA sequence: TGTGCCAGTAGTACCCCGGGACTAGGGGCCTACAATGAGCAGTTCTTC. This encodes CASSTPGLGAYNEQFF.

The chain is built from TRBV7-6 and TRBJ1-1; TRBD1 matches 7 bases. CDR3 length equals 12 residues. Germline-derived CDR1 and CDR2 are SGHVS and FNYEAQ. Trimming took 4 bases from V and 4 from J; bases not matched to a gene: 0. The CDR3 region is CASSSGGTEAFF. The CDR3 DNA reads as TGTGCCAGCAGCTCAGGGGGCACTGAAGCTTTCTTT.

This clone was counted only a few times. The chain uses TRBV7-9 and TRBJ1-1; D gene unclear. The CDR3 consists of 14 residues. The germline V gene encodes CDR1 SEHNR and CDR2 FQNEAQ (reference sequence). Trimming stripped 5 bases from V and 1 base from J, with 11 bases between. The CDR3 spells CASSVGFKNTEAFF. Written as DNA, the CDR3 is TGTGCCAGCAGCGTCGGGTTTAAGAACACTGAAGCTTTCTTT.